This T cell receptor (beta chain) derives from a study of Tregs in tolerant kidney transplant recipients (dated by TCRdb to between 2019 and 2020). Looking at the study overall: Before combined kidney and bone marrow transplantation, this study identified donor-specific regulatory T cells using TCRbeta sequencing and then followed those same cells after transplant. TCRbeta repertoire sequencing was used in 3 healthy controls to compare several methods for expanding Tregs specific for an allogeneic donor.

Turning to this clone: This clone's antigen is unknown. Qualities for individual bases were not recorded, and no much larger clone is one base off.

Thawed PBMCs were FACS-sorted into unstimulated Tregs (CD4+CD25+CD127-), CD4+ non-Tregs (CD4+CD25-), CD4 cells and CD8 cells. Thawed PBMCs were rested overnight at 37 degrees C with about 200 IU/ml IL-2 before Treg sorting. Healthy control blood was obtained either as purchased buffy coats or from healthy volunteers. Healthy control blood was processed to PBMCs by Ficoll density gradient and cryopreserved, and patient PBMCs were collected before and after transplant. For TCRbeta CDR3 sequencing, genomic DNA from the sorted cells was extracted using the QIAGEN DNeasy Blood and Tissue Kit. Through immunoSEQ, high-throughput TCRbeta CDR3 sequencing was done commercially, including PCR amplification with internal controls and bias correction. The paper's processing steps were these. Unique productive TCRbeta sequences were defined by CDR3 nucleotide sequence where primers matched, and otherwise by CDR3 amino acid sequence together with Vbeta and Jbeta genes. To correct for sorting error, sequences found in more than one sorted population at a frequency ratio of 2:1 or less were discarded, and the remaining shared sequences were assigned to the population with the higher frequency. Sequences were defined as donor-reactive when expanded at least 5-fold in CFSE-low cells versus unstimulated cells and present at a frequency of at least 0.01% in CFSE-low cells. Repertoire divergence was quantified by Jensen-Shannon divergence using the top 100 TCRbeta sequences ranked by frequency. For samples with multiple sequencing runs, sorting error was corrected separately for each run before the runs were pooled. TCRdb limited this immuneACCESS table to in-frame rearrangements with V and J called. A share of clones is missing; checked studies link under half to unresolved V genes, and the rest is unexplained. V and J calls and clone size are copied from that table; D and trimming were computed from the DNA. Across this sample there are about 20,000 clones, with 82% seen only once. The top ten hold more than 2% of the sample.

There are 11 amino acids in the CDR3, from cysteine to phenylalanine inclusive. The CDR3 DNA has 33 bases and is translated from base 1. V is clipped by 2 bases and J by 5 bases, and the sequence between their germline boundaries is 6 bases long. Looking up the germline V gene (reference sequence) yields CDR1 DFQATT and CDR2 SNEGSKA. Broader findings and caveats from the paper: The study was constrained by small patient numbers, and validation of the findings is required in larger populations and under other immunosuppression protocols. Biological reproducibility was not directly assessed, although technical replication error appeared to be minimal. Expanding Tregs with activated donor B cells appeared to identify the most biologically relevant and donor-specific TCRbeta repertoire.

The clonotype originates from a human donor in good health. Sequenced sample: Tregs from blood. The V and J segments used are TRBV20-1 and TRBJ1-2, with the D gene uncertain. CDR3 region: CSARLRYGYTF. The bases read TGCAGTGCTAGATTACGGTATGGCTACACCTTC.